Listed below are T cell receptor beta chains from one sample, sequenced in a study of blood T cell dynamics during melanoma immunotherapy. Sequenced by immunoSEQ multiplex PCR; TCRdb stores in-frame clones only, minus some. Found here are over 8,000 clones, about 86% of them singletons; the top ten hold more than 8.5%. This material consisted of blood, taken from a patient treated with checkpoint blockade. These receptors originate from a human donor with melanoma. Both conserved end residues are part of each CDR3. The D gene is left open where the match is weak. Some rows mark clone size as missing; the rest say once, few, many or name a class of expanded clone.

d_gene | abundance | j_gene | len | v_gene | CDR3nt | CDR3aa
TRBD2 | once | TRBJ2-1 | 20 | TRBV2 | TGTGCCAGCAGTCTTCGGACTAGCGGGGTTAAGAGCCCCTCCTACAATGAGCAGTTCTTC | CASSLRTSGVKSPSYNEQFF
TRBD1 | . | TRBJ1-1 | 12 | TRBV30 | TGTGCCTCGATGACAGGGTACACTGAAGCTTTCTTT | CASMTGYTEAFF
. | . | TRBJ2-3 | 14 | TRBV28 | TGTGCCAGCAGTTTAAGGCCTAGCACAGATACGCAGTATTTT | CASSLRPSTDTQYF
. | once | TRBJ1-4 | 11 | TRBV5-1 | TGCGCCAGCAGGCTTAATGAAAAACTGTTTTTT | CASRLNEKLFF
. | . | TRBJ2-5 | 14 | TRBV7-6 | TGTGCCAGCAGCCTGGGGGCAGAGCAAGAGACCCAGTACTTC | CASSLGAEQETQYF
. | . | TRBJ2-7 | 16 | TRBV6-6 | TGTGCCAGCAGTTACAGAAGGGGCAGCAAGCGGGACGAGCAGTACTTC | CASSYRRGSKRDEQYF
. | . | TRBJ1-1 | 14 | TRBV7-8 | TGTGCCAGCAGCTCGGGGGCAGCGCGCACTGAAGCTTTCTTT | CASSSGAARTEAFF
. | . | TRBJ2-7 | 17 | TRBV10-3 | TGTGCCATCAGCGAACCGGGGCCCCGCACGGCTAAATACGAGCAGTACTTC | CAISEPGPRTAKYEQYF
. | . | TRBJ2-3 | 16 | TRBV4-2 | TGTGCCAGCAGCCACGAGGGACATGCTAGCACAGATACGCAGTATTTT | CASSHEGHASTDTQYF
. | . | TRBJ2-1 | 14 | TRBV7-7 | TGTGCTAGCAGCCCAGGGGGGACTCACAATGAGCAGTTCTTC | CASSPGGTHNEQFF
. | . | TRBJ1-1 | 14 | TRBV5-1 | TGCGCCAGCAGCTTGTCCTGGGCAGGGACTGAAGCTTTCTTT | CASSLSWAGTEAFF
. | . | TRBJ2-2 | 16 | TRBV28 | TGTGCCAGCAGTTCCGGAGGGGTTGGGCAAGACGGGGAGCTGTTTTTT | CASSSGGVGQDGELFF
. | . | TRBJ1-5 | 14 | TRBV27 | TGTGCCAGCAGTTTAGCCAGGGCGGGTCAGCCCCAGCATTTT | CASSLARAGQPQHF
TRBD2 | once | TRBJ2-1 | 13 | TRBV6-1 | TGTGCCAGCAGTGGTAGCGGGCATAATGAGCAGTTCTTC | CASSGSGHNEQFF
. | . | TRBJ2-2 | 15 | TRBV9 | TGTGCCAGCAGCGTATCAGGGGGGCACACCGGGGAGCTGTTTTTT | CASSVSGGHTGELFF
TRBD2 | . | TRBJ2-7 | 16 | TRBV27 | TGTGCCAGCAGTTTGCGGGGGGGGGACCAGAGCTACGAGCAGTACTTC | CASSLRGGDQSYEQYF
. | . | TRBJ1-2 | 13 | TRBV7-8 | TGTGCCAGCAGCTTAGCGCCAACATATGGCTACACCTTC | CASSLAPTYGYTF
TRBD1 | . | TRBJ2-7 | 13 | TRBV11-2 | TGTGCCAGCAGCTTAGGGACAGGCCGGGAGCAGTACTTC | CASSLGTGREQYF
. | . | TRBJ2-3 | 14 | TRBV2 | TGTGCCAGCAGTGCAGGGTGGGCCACAGATACGCAGTATTTT | CASSAGWATDTQYF
TRBD1 | . | TRBJ1-3 | 15 | TRBV2 | TGTGCCAGCAGGGGTTTGACAGGGGCTGGAAACACCATATATTTT | CASRGLTGAGNTIYF
TRBD1 | . | TRBJ1-5 | 15 | TRBV19 | TGTGCCAGTAGTATTGGGTCAGGGGGGATCCGGCCCCAGCATTTT | CASSIGSGGIRPQHF
. | . | TRBJ1-1 | 10 | TRBV29-1 | TGCAGCGTCGTTACAGTAGAAGCTTTCTTT | CSVVTVEAFF
. | . | TRBJ1-2 | 12 | TRBV10-2 | TGCGCCAGCAGTGAGGGGGGGGTTGGCTACACCTTC | CASSEGGVGYTF
TRBD1 | once | TRBJ2-7 | 14 | TRBV5-1 | TGCGCCAGCAGCTGGAGGACAGGGTCCAACGAGCAGTACTTC | CASSWRTGSNEQYF
. | . | TRBJ2-1 | 16 | TRBV6-5 | TGTGCCAGCAGGTACACCGGGGCCCCCCGCCACAATGAGCAGTTCTTC | CASRYTGAPRHNEQFF
. | once | TRBJ2-7 | 16 | TRBV28 | TGTGCCAGCAGACCAGCCTCCGGGACATCCATCTACGAGCAGTACTTC | CASRPASGTSIYEQYF
. | few | TRBJ1-1 | 17 | TRBV5-4 | TGTGCCAGCAGCCTTAACGGGGCGATGACTGTCAACACTGAAGCTTTCTTT | CASSLNGAMTVNTEAFF
. | . | TRBJ2-6 | 15 | TRBV13 | TGTGCCAGCAGCTCGGGGCTCTCTGGGGCCAACGTCCTGACTTTC | CASSSGLSGANVLTF
. | . | TRBJ2-2 | 14 | TRBV27 | TGTGCCAGCAGTTTGAGGGGACCCACCGGGGAGCTGTTTTTT | CASSLRGPTGELFF
. | . | TRBJ1-3 | 14 | TRBV5-4 | TGTGCCAGCAGCTTGGGCAGGGCTGGAAACACCATATATTTT | CASSLGRAGNTIYF
. | . | TRBJ2-7 | 13 | TRBV4-1 | TGCGCCAGCAGCCAAGATAGAAATTACGAGCAGTACTTC | CASSQDRNYEQYF
TRBD1 | . | TRBJ1-4 | 19 | TRBV2 | TGTGCCAGCAGTGAAATTGGGACAGGGGGCCGAGCAACTAATGAAAAACTGTTTTTT | CASSEIGTGGRATNEKLFF
TRBD1 | . | TRBJ1-5 | 15 | TRBV7-2 | TGTGCCAGCAGCTTAGCCCACCAGGGGGTCAGCCCCCAGCATTTT | CASSLAHQGVSPQHF
TRBD1 | . | TRBJ1-2 | 13 | TRBV5-5 | TGTGCCAGCAGCCCTGACAGGGCTGTGAGCTACACCTTC | CASSPDRAVSYTF
. | . | TRBJ2-2 | 14 | TRBV14 | TGTGCCACCTCCCAGAGGGGGGAATCCGGGGAGCTGTTTTTT | CATSQRGESGELFF
TRBD2 | . | TRBJ2-2 | 18 | TRBV27 | TGTGCCAGCAGTTTAAGGACTAGCGGGGGCCTGAACACCGGGGAGCTGTTTTTT | CASSLRTSGGLNTGELFF
. | . | TRBJ1-5 | 17 | TRBV19 | TGTGCCAGTACCCGGGAAATAAACTTAGCAGGCAATCAGCCCCAGCATTTT | CASTREINLAGNQPQHF
. | few | TRBJ1-5 | 13 | TRBV6-5 | TGTGCCAGCGGGGGGGGACGCAATCAGCCCCAGCATTTT | CASGGGRNQPQHF
. | . | TRBJ2-1 | 13 | TRBV4-2 | TGTGCCAGCAGCCAAGATGGTCGGGATGAGCAGTTCTTC | CASSQDGRDEQFF
TRBD2 | . | TRBJ2-1 | 20 | TRBV28 | TGTGCCAGCAGCTCCCCGATAATGACTAGACTAGCGGGGGAATTGAACGAGCAGTTCTTC | CASSSPIMTRLAGELNEQFF
TRBD1 | . | TRBJ1-3 | 18 | TRBV27 | TGTGCCAGCAGTTTATCTCGTCAGGGGACAGGGTATGGAAACACCATATATTTT | CASSLSRQGTGYGNTIYF
. | . | TRBJ2-7 | 11 | TRBV4-1 | TGCGCCAGCAGCAACGCCGCCGAGCAGTACTTC | CASSNAAEQYF
TRBD1 | . | TRBJ1-1 | 14 | TRBV5-1 | TGCGCCAGCAGCCTAGGGACAGGGAACACTGAAGCTTTCTTT | CASSLGTGNTEAFF
TRBD2 | . | TRBJ2-1 | 16 | TRBV28 | TGTGCCAGCAGTTTAGCGGGAGGCCCTTCCTACAATGAGCAGTTCTTC | CASSLAGGPSYNEQFF